This T cell receptor (beta chain) comes out of a study of regulatory T cells in long-lasting Graves disease. General study findings and limits: Persistent disease exhibited a predilection for TRBV28, TRBJ1-2 and TRBJ2-5.

As concerns this clonotype: What it binds is unknown. At one boundary the junction diverges from the germline segment, which might be a read error.

Regarding time point: persistent/refractory GD, antithyroid drugs over 5 years with positive TRAb. The TCR library was made from RNA extracted from PBMCs. Arm-PCR with iRepertoire HTBI primers amplified the CDR3 regions for these TCR beta libraries. Per the original data handling: Sample data revealed roughly 62 TRBV and some 14 TRBJ segments. A single record per CDR3 protein comes from TCRdb applying MiXCR to the multiplex PCR reads. The V and J calls and clone size are TCRdb's, not the authors'. Here the sample spans 400,000 to 500,000 distinct CDR3 sequences, around 20% being singletons. Germline CDR1 is MNHEY and CDR2 is SMNVEV (reference sequence). The CDR3 extends over 15 amino acids.

The origin of this receptor is a female donor with Graves disease. The source was peripheral blood mononuclear cells (PBMCs), collected when the disease was refractory, from a patient treated with antithyroid drugs. V and J are TRBV27 and TRBJ1-5; D is undetermined. Written as DNA, the CDR3 is TGTGCCAGCGGTTTATCTAGGCAAGTCAATCAGCCCCAGCATTTT. This encodes CASGLSRQVNQPQHF.